This T cell receptor beta chain was sequenced during a study of human T cells and chemical hapten exposure (dated by TCRdb to the early 2020s). As for the study more broadly: For sensitization, 2% DPC in acetone was applied to an approximately 2 cm by approximately 2 cm area of upper inner arm skin. From each blood RNA sample, both TCR alpha and TCR beta chains were sequenced. Blood samples were taken from patients before sensitization (week 0) and then at 2, 6 and about 24 weeks after DPC sensitization. Throughout the study period of 20 to 30 weeks, patients also received therapeutic DPC doses to the scalp every week. Patch tests used Finn chambers with 0.01% DPC on the upper back, scored after 6 days by International Contact Dermatitis Research Group standards. This study followed changes in the peripheral blood TCR repertoire in vivo during primary and secondary sensitization of alopecia patients to the hapten diphenylcyclopropenone (DPC). Most of the patients in the cohort were female, and the cohort covered alopecia areata with under or over 50% scalp involvement, alopecia totalis and alopecia universalis. Libraries were combined into a pool for sequencing, and differences in TCR yield between samples came mainly from small differences in library volumes within the pool. Roughly 30 alopecia patients gave blood for TCR sequencing at one to four time points (pre-sensitization, 2, 6 and 24 weeks). Broad study findings and their caveats: Alopecia, a presumed autoimmune disease, was present in all patients, so the immune response of the patients might differ from that of healthy individuals. Patch test score was positively correlated with the number of PT1 expanded TCRs, with significance at thresholds 8, 16 and 32 but not at 4. Significantly more large CDR3 similarity clusters were formed by expanded TCRs than by pre-sensitization or healthy control sets, consistent with antigen-driven responses. DPC sensitization did not change the number of TCRs with a frequency above 1 in 1000, and there was no evidence of changes in global repertoire structure. After repeated subsampling, changes were observed in the strength of the expansion versus patch-test correlation and in the threshold at which the correlation became significant.

CDR1 and CDR2 were assigned from the germline V gene as SGHDN and FVKESK. The trim is 1 base for V and 2 bases for J, with a gap of 2 bases between the germline ends. The CDR3 sequence holds 12 residues, the cysteine and phenylalanine included. Solely the CDR3 DNA is kept, with 36 bases framed from the first base. To prepare the library, RACE was applied. Sequencing took place on a NextSeq 500. During library preparation, unique molecular identifiers were attached to individual cDNA molecules so that TCRs could be counted in a quantitative, reproducible way. In the original analysis: A median of around 100,000 TCRs per sample was observed, with a range of roughly 20,000 to 700,000. V, J and CDR3 annotation of the TCR reads was performed with the Decombinator software suite. To make PS versus PT1 abundance plots, every sample was subsampled to the same number of TCRs (28,000). TCRs were defined as expanded if absent before sensitization and observed at least eight times at the 2-week time point. Starting from the raw public reads, TCRdb applied fastp trimming at Q25, assembled clones with MiXCR and retained in-frame beta chains. When rows share a CDR3 protein, they turn into one entry using the most common DNA and genes. These V and J calls are TCRdb output, not the study's own analysis. This sample holds fewer than 45,000 distinct CDR3 sequences; roughly 12% were observed only once. The top ten clones comprise roughly 2% of the sample.

Explained via the paper, the time point label denotes: pre-sensitization, week 0. The treatment or condition label, as the study defines it: therapeutic diphenylcyclopropenone sensitization with weekly scalp DPC. Total RNA was extracted from unfractionated whole blood collected in Tempus Blood RNA tubes. Blood at each patch-test visit was drawn before the patch test was applied. Eligible patients were aged 18 to 70, diagnosed with alopecia, deemed suitable for DPC therapy, and excluded if pregnant. This clonotype was observed at least ten times. Its recognized antigen is unknown. It has no much larger one-base neighbor in the sample; base qualities were not kept.

The sequence was collected from a woman between 35 and 50 years old with alopecia areata. Some clones in this sample may be carry-over from other donors' samples. Sequencing was performed on whole blood, taken in connection with sensitization to the hapten diphenylcyclopropenone (DPC). The sequence is built from TRBV14 and TRBJ1-1, with the D gene not clear enough to name. Here is the DNA: TGTGCCAGCAGCCAAGGAAACACTGAAGCTTTCTTT. It specifies CASSQGNTEAFF.